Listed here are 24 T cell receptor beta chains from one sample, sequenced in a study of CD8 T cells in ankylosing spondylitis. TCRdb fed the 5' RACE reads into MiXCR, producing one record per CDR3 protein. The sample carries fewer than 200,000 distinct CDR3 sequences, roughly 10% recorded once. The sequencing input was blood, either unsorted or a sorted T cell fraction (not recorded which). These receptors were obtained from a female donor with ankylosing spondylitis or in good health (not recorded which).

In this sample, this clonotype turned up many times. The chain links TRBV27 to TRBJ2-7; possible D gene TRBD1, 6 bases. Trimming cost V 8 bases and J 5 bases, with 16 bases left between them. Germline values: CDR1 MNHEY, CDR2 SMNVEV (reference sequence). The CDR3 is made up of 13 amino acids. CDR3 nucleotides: TGTGCCAGCCGATTTCAGGGGTCGGACGAGCAGTACTTC. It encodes CASRFQGSDEQYF.

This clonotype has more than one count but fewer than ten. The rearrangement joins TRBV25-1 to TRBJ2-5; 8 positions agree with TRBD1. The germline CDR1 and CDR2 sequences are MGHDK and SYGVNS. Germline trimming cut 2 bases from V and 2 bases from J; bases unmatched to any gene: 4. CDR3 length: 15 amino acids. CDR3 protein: CASSEGGTGQETQYF. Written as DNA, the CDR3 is TGTGCCAGCAGTGAAGGCGGGACAGGTCAAGAGACCCAGTACTTC.

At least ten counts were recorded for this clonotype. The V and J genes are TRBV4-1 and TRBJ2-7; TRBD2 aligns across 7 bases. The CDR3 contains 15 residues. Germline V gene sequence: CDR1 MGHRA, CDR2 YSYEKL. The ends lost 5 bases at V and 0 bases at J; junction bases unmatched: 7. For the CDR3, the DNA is TGCGCCAGCAGCACCCTAGCGGCTAGCTCCTACGAGCAGTACTTC. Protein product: CASSTLAASSYEQYF.

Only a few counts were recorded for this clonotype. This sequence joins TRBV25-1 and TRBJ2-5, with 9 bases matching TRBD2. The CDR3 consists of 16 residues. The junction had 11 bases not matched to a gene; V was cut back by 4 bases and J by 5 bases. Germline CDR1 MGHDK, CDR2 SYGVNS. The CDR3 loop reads CASSARGGSGSETQYF. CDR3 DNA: TGTGCCAGCAGTGCCCGAGGCGGTAGCGGGAGTGAGACCCAGTACTTC.

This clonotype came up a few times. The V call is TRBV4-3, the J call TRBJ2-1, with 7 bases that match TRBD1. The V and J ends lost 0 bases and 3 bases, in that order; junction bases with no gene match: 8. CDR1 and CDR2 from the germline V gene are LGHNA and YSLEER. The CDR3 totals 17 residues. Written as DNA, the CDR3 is TGCGCCAGCAGCCAAGATGAGGGGGCATTGATCTACAATGAGCAGTTCTTC. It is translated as CASSQDEGALIYNEQFF.

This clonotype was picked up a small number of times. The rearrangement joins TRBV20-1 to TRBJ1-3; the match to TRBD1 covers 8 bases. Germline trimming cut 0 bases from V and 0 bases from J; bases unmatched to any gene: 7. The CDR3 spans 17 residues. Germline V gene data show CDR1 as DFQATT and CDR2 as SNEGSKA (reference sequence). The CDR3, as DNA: TGCAGTGCTAGAGACCCGGGACAGGATGCCTCTGGAAACACCATATATTTT. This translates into CSARDPGQDASGNTIYF.

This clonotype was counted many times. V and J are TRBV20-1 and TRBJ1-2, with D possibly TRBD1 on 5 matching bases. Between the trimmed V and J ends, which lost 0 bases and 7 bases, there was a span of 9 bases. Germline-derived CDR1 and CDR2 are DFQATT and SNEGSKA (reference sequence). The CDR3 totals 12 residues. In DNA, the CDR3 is TGCAGTGCTAGAGATCTTGGGGGTGGCTACACCTTC. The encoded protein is CSARDLGGGYTF.

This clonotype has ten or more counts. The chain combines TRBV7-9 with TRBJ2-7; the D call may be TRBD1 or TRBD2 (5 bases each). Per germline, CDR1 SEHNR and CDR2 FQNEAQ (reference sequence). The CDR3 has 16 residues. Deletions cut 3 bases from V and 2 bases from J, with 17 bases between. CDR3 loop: CASSFPSGTVPYEQYF. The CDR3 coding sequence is TGTGCCAGCAGCTTCCCTTCCGGGACGGTTCCCTACGAGCAGTACTTC.

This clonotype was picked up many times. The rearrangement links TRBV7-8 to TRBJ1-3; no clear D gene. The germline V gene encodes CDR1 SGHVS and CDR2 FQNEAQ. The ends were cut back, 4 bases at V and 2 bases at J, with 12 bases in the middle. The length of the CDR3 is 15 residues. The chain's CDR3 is CASSSGRSTGNTIYF. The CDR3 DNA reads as TGTGCCAGCAGCTCCGGGCGCTCGACTGGAAACACCATATATTTT. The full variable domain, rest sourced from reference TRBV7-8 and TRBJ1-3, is GAGVSQSPRYKVAKRGQDVALRCDPISGHVSLFWYQQALGQGPEFLTYFQNEAQLDKSGLPSDRFFAERPEGSVSTLKIQRTQQEDSAVYLCASSSGRSTGNTIYFGEGSWLTVV.

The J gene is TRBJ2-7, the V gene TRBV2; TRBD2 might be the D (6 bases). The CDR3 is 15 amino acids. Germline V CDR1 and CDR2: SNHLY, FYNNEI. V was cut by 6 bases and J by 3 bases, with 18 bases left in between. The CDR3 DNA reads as TGTGCCAGCAGCGTTGGGACTCCTCTTGTCTACGAGCAGTACTTC. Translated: CASSVGTPLVYEQYF. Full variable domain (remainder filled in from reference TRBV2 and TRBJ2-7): EPEVTQTPSHQVTQMGQEVILRCVPISNHLYFYWYRQILGQKVEFLVSFYNNEISEKSEIFDDQFSVERPDGSNFTLKIRSTKLEDSAMYFCASSVGTPLVYEQYFGPGTRLTVT.

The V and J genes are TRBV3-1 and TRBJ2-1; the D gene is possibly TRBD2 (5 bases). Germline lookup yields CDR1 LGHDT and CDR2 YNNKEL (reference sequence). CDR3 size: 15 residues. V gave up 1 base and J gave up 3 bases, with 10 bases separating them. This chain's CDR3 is CASSQGRTYYNEQFF. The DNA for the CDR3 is TGTGCCAGCAGCCAAGGTAGGACTTACTACAATGAGCAGTTCTTC.

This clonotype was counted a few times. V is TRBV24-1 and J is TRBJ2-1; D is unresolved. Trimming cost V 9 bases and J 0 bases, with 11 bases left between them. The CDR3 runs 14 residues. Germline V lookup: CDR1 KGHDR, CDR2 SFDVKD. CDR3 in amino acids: CATGPGSSYNEQFF. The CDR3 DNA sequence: TGTGCCACCGGCCCGGGTAGCTCCTACAATGAGCAGTTCTTC.

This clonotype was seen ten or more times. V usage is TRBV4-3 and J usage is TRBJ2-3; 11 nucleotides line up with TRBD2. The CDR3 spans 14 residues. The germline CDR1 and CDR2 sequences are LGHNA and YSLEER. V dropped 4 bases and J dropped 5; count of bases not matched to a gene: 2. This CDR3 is CASSPGLAGDTQYF. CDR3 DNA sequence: TGCGCCAGCAGCCCCGGACTAGCGGGAGATACGCAGTATTTT.

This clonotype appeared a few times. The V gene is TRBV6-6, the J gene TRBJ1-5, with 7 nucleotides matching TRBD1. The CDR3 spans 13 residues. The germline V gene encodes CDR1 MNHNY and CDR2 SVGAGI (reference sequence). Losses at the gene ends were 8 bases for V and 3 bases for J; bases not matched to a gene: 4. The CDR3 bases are TGTGCCAGCCAACAGGGGCCCAATCAGCCCCAGCATTTT. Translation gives CASQQGPNQPQHF.

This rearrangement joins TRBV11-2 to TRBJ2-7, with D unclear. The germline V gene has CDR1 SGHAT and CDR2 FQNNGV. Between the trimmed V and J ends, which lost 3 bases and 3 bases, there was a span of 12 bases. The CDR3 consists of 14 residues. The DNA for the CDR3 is TGTGCCAGCAGCTTGGGTCCAGATGGCTACGAGCAGTACTTC. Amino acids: CASSLGPDGYEQYF.

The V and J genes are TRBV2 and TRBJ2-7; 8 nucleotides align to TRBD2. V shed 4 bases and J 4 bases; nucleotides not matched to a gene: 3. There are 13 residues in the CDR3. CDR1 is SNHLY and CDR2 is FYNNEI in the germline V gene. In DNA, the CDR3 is TGTGCCAGCAGTGCCGGGAGGGGTTACGAGCAGTACTTC. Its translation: CASSAGRGYEQYF.

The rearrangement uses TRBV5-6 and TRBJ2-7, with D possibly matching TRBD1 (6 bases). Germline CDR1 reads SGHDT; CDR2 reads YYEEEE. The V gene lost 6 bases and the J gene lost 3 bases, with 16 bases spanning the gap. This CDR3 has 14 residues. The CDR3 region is CASTWGQSLYEQYF. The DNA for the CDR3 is TGTGCCAGCACTTGGGGACAAAGTCTCTACGAGCAGTACTTC.

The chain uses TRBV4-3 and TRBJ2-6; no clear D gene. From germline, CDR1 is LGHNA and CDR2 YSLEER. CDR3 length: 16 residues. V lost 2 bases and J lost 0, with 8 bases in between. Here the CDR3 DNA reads TGCGCCAGCAGCCAAAGTCAGCGCTCTGGGGCCAACGTCCTGACTTTC. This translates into CASSQSQRSGANVLTF.

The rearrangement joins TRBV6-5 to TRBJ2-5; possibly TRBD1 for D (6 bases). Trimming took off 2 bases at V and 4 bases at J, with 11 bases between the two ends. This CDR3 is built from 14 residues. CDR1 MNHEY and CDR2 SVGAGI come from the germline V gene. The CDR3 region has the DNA TGTGCCAGCAGTTACGGGACAAGGGGAGAGACCCAGTACTTC. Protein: CASSYGTRGETQYF.

The CDR3 region is CASTPRGQTYEQYF. In DNA, the CDR3 is TGTGCCAGCACCCCACGAGGACAAACCTACGAGCAGTACTTC. The chain recombines TRBV12-3 or TRBV12-4 with TRBJ2-7, with TRBD1 as a possible D gene (5 bases). The CDR3 is 14 residues long. The ends were cut back, 7 bases at V and 2 bases at J, with 15 bases in the middle.

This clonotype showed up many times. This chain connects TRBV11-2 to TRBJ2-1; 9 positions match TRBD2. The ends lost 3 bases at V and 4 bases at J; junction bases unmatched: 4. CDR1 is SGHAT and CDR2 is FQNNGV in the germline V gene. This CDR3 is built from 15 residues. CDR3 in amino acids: CASSFLAGRYNEQFF. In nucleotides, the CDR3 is TGTGCCAGCAGCTTCCTAGCGGGGAGGTACAATGAGCAGTTCTTC. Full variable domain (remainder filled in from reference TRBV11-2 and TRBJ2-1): EAGVAQSPRYKIIEKRQSVAFWCNPISGHATLYWYQQILGQGPKLLIQFQNNGVVDDSQLPKDRFSAERLKGVDSTLKIQPAKLEDSAVYLCASSFLAGRYNEQFFGPGTRLTVL.

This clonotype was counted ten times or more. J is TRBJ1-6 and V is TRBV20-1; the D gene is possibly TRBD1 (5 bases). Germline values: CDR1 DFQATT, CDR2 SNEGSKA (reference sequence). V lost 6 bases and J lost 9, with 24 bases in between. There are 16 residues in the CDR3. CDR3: CSAIGRTRPDISPLHF. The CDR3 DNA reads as TGCAGTGCCATCGGGAGGACACGGCCCGATATTTCACCCCTCCACTTT.

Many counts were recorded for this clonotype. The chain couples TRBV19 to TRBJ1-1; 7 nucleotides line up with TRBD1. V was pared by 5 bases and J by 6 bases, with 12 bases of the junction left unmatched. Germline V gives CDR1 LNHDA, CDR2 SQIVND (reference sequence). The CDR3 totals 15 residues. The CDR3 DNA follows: TGTGCCAGTAGTTTCTATGACAGGGCGGTCGCTGAAGCTTTCTTT. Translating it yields CASSFYDRAVAEAFF.

The CDR3 sequence: CASSRPTVKNTEAFF. Written as DNA, the CDR3 is TGTGCCAGCAGCCGCCCGACAGTGAAGAACACTGAAGCTTTCTTT. V gene TRBV7-4 combines with J gene TRBJ1-1, with a possible D match to TRBD1 (5 bases). The ends were cut back, 5 bases at V and 1 base at J, with 14 bases in the middle. Germline V gene sequence: CDR1 SGHVT, CDR2 SQSDAQ. The CDR3 covers 15 residues. Full variable domain (outside the CDR3, taken from reference TRBV7-4 and TRBJ1-1): GAGVSQSPRYKVAKRGRDVALRCDSISGHVTLYWYRQTLGQGSEVLTYSQSDAQRDKSGRPSGRFSAERPERSVSTLKIQRTEQGDSAVYLCASSRPTVKNTEAFFGQGTRLTVV.